This T cell receptor (beta chain) was sequenced in a study of CD8 T cells in Susac syndrome. High-throughput TCR beta sequencing covered peripheral CD8+ and CD4+ T cells. Random hexamers were used to reverse transcribe about 0.5 to 1 ug of RNA. The authors amplified TCR beta CDR3 across 54 Vbeta and 13 Jbeta using immunoSEQ multiplex PCR. MiXCR, applied by TCRdb to the immunoSEQ multiplex PCR reads, yields one record per CDR3 protein. The table lists approximately 190,000 distinct CDR3 sequences, approximately 93% of them singletons. The sample taken for sequencing was CD4+ T cells from PBMCs. The clonotype originates from a human donor in good health.

The CDR3 DNA reads TGTGCCACCAGCAGAGGGGGGGGTATGGAGACCCAGTACTTC. Protein product: CATSRGGGMETQYF. The chain uses TRBV15 and TRBJ2-5; 7 bases are a match to TRBD2. CDR1 is LNHNV, CDR2 YYDKDF, per germline (reference sequence). CDR3 size: 14 residues. V shed 1 base and J 5 bases; nucleotides not matched to a gene: 4.